This TCR beta chain was observed in a study of cytomegalovirus exposure and HLA in healthy donors. A remark on this clone: What it binds is not known.

Amplification used 60 Vbeta primers and 13 Jbeta primers. TCRdb's table, derived via immunoSEQ multiplex PCR, lists solely in-frame clones and lacks some. Found here are approximately 220,000 clones, less than 85% of them singletons; the top ten hold approximately 0.6%. General study results and limits: Trimming of TCR beta V- and J-genes showed a link, identified in a later analysis, to a missense DCLRE1C variant. Researchers left out some V segments, among them TRBV6-2 and TRBV6-3, as indistinguishable. According to an earlier analysis, most TCR beta V segments yielded productive rearrangements about 90% or about 30% of the time. A later analysis showed TCR association rates differing by HLA locus, peaking at DRB1 and lowest at HLA-C.

Germline CDR1 reads SGHVS; CDR2 reads FNYEAQ. V shed 5 bases and J shed 5 bases, with 9 bases lying between them. The CDR3 covers 12 residues. Material for sequencing was PBMCs. The chain uses TRBV7-6 and TRBJ2-5; D is possibly TRBD2 (5 bases). This receptor was identified in a man between 18 and 35 years old in good health and CMV-seronegative. CDR3 protein: CASSPRGETQYF. The CDR3 DNA reads TGTGCCAGCAGCCCGAGAGGGGAGACCCAGTACTTC.